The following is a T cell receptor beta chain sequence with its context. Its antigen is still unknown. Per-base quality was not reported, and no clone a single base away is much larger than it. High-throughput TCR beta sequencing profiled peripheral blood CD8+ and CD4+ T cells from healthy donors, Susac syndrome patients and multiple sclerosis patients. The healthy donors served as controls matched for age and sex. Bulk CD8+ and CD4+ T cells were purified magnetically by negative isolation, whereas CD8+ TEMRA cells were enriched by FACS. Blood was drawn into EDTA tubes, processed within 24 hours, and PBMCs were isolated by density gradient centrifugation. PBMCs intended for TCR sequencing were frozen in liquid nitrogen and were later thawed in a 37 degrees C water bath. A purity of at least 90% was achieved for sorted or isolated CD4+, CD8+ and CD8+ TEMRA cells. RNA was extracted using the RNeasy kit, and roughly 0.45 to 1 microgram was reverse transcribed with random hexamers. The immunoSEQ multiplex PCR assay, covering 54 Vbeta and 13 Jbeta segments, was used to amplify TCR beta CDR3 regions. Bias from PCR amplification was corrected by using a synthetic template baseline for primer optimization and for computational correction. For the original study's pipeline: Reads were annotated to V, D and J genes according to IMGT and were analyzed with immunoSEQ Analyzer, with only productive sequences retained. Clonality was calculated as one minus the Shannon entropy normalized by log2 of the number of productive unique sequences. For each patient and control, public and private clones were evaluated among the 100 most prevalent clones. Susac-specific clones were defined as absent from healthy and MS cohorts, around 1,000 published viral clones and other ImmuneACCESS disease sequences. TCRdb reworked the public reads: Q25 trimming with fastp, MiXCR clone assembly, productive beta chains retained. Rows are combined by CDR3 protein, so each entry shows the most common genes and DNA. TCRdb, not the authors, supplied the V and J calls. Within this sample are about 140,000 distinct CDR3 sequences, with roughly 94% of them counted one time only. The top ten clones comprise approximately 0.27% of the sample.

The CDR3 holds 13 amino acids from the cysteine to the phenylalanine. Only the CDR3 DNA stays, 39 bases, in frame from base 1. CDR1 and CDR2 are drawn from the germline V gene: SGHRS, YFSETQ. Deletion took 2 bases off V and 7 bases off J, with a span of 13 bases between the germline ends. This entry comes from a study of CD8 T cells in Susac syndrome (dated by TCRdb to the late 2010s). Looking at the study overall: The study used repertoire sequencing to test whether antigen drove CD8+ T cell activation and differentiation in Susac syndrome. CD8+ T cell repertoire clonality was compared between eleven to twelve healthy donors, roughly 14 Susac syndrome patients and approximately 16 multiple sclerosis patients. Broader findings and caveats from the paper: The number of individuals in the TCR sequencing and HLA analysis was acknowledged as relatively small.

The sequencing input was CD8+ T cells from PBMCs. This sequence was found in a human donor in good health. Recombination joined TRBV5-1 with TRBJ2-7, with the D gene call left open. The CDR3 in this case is CASSFVFGDEQYF. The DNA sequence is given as TGCGCCAGCAGCTTCGTTTTTGGGGATGAGCAGTACTTC.